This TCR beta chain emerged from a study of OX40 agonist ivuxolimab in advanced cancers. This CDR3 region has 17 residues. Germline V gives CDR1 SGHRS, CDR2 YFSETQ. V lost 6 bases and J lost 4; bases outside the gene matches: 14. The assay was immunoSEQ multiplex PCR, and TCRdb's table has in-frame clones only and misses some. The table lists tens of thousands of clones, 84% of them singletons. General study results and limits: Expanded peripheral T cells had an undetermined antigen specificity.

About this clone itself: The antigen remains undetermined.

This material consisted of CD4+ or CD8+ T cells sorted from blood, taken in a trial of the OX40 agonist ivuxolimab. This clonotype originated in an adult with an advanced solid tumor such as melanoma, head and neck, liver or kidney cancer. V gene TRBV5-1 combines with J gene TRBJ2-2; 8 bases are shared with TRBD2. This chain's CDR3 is CASTPPGSGVGTGELFF. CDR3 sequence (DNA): TGCGCCAGCACCCCCCCCGGTAGCGGGGTCGGCACCGGGGAGCTGTTTTTT. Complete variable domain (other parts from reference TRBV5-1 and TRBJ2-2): KAGVTQTPRYLIKTRGQQVTLSCSPISGHRSVSWYQQTPGQGLQFLFEYFSETQRNKGNFPGRFSGRQFSNSRSEMNVSTLELGDSALYLCASTPPGSGVGTGELFFGEGSRLTVL.